In this sample, the clone carrying this TCR beta chain turned up once. The authors carried out high-throughput sequencing of TCR beta. They applied it to CD8+ and CD4+ T cells obtained from blood. Controls matched for sex and age were healthy donors. Random hexamers primed reverse transcription of about 0.45 to 1 ug RNA. Coverage of TCR beta CDR3 amplification by immunoSEQ multiplex PCR extended to 54 Vbeta and 13 Jbeta. TCRdb re-derived calls from the immunoSEQ multiplex PCR reads in MiXCR, one entry per CDR3 protein. This table has 150,000 or so distinct CDR3 sequences, around 94% appearing once. This CDR3 region has 15 residues. The V segment lost 6 bases and the J segment 0 bases; nucleotides outside the gene matches: 5. From germline, CDR1 is SNHLY and CDR2 FYNNEI. This sample is drawn from a study of CD8 T cells in Susac syndrome.

This TCR was sampled from a human donor in good health. The rearrangement joins TRBV2 to TRBJ2-7, with 10 bases aligning to TRBD2. Sequencing used CD4+ T cells from PBMCs. In DNA, the CDR3 is TGTGCCAGCAGAGGGACTAGCGCGCCCTCCTACGAGCAGTACTTC. This gives the protein CASRGTSAPSYEQYF.